This T cell receptor (beta chain) was found in a study of post-analysis software for immune sequencing data. General observations from the study: Patients showed TRBV5-6, TRBV5-1 and TRBV20-1 among 4 or 5 TRBV segments more frequent than in controls. By F measure, samples from a shared preparation batch strongly co-clustered.

The TCR beta cDNA libraries carried unique molecular identifiers. MiXCR, applied by TCRdb to the PCR reads, yields one record per CDR3 protein. The sample lists 150,000 to 200,000 distinct CDR3 sequences, 36% occurring once. As regards this clonotype: The antigen is unknown.

CDR3 length: 12 amino acids. V was pared by 4 bases and J by 8 bases, with 11 bases between. Germline values: CDR1 LGHDT, CDR2 YNNKEL (reference sequence). The chain combines TRBV3-1 with TRBJ1-2, with D possibly matching TRBD1 (5 bases). This clonotype originated in a girl under 18 with multiple sclerosis. This specimen was blood, taken after autologous hematopoietic stem cell transplantation. CDR3 DNA: TGTGCCAGCAGCCGGGGGTCGATGGGCTACACCTTC. Translating it yields CASSRGSMGYTF.